A selection of T cell receptor beta chains follows, all from one sample in a study of glioma-infiltrating T cells after dendritic cell vaccination. The protocol was immunoSEQ multiplex PCR, while the TCRdb copy is restricted to in-frame clones and leaves out a portion. The sample has about 24,000 clones; roughly 89% are singletons. The input for sequencing was blood, taken after dendritic cell vaccination. These TCRs come from a human donor with glioblastoma. CDR3s include the opening cysteine and the closing phenylalanine or tryptophan. A D gene is named only where the DNA matches it firmly. Some rows have no size entry. The others give once, few or many, or a class for an expanded clone.

v_gene	j_gene	d_gene	abundance	len	CDR3aa	CDR3nt
TRBV7-9	TRBJ1-2	TRBD1	-	16	CASSTETGRRVGGYTF	TGTGCCAGCAGCACAGAGACAGGGAGGAGAGTGGGTGGCTACACCTTC
TRBV5-6	TRBJ2-7	-	-	14	CASSGTGNPYEQYF	TGTGCCAGCAGCGGTACCGGGAATCCCTACGAGCAGTACTTC
TRBV6-5	TRBJ1-2	-	once	12	CASTLWGEGYTF	TGTGCCAGCACGTTATGGGGAGAGGGCTACACCTTC
TRBV7-9	TRBJ1-5	-	-	14	CASSLSGGNQPQHF	TGTGCCAGCAGCTTATCCGGAGGTAATCAGCCCCAGCATTTT
TRBV5-1	TRBJ1-1	TRBD1	-	16	CASSLGQGPLNTEAFF	TGCGCCAGCAGCCTGGGACAGGGGCCTCTGAACACTGAAGCTTTCTTT
TRBV6-1	TRBJ1-5	TRBD1	few	16	CASSGRDRQLYQPQHF	TGTGCCAGCAGTGGGAGGGACAGGCAATTATATCAGCCCCAGCATTTT
TRBV6-1	TRBJ2-1	TRBD1	-	15	CASSATGGTPNEQFF	TGTGCCAGCAGTGCTACAGGGGGCACCCCCAATGAGCAGTTCTTC
TRBV30	TRBJ1-5	TRBD1	few	14	CAWGTGATNQPQHF	TGTGCCTGGGGGACAGGGGCAACAAATCAGCCCCAGCATTTT
TRBV30	TRBJ1-6	TRBD1	-	13	CAWEGQGDSPLHF	TGTGCCTGGGAGGGACAGGGGGATTCACCCCTCCACTTT
TRBV7-2	TRBJ2-7	-	-	16	CASSRGGGGYSYEQYF	TGTGCCAGCAGCCGCGGGGGCGGGGGCTACTCCTACGAGCAGTACTTC
TRBV2	TRBJ1-2	TRBD1	-	13	CATGPGGVFGYTF	TGTGCCACCGGGCCAGGGGGCGTGTTTGGCTACACCTTC
TRBV6-1	TRBJ2-2	-	-	15	CASSFTIANTGELFF	TGTGCCAGCAGTTTCACTATCGCGAACACCGGGGAGCTGTTTTTT
TRBV9	TRBJ1-2	-	-	15	CASSPGLGDNYGYTF	TGTGCCAGCAGCCCCGGGCTGGGAGACAACTATGGCTACACCTTC
TRBV29-1	TRBJ2-5	-	-	11	CSAGGWETQYF	TGCAGCGCTGGGGGCTGGGAGACCCAGTACTTC
TRBV5-1	TRBJ2-7	-	-	13	CASSPGSSYEQYF	TGCGCCAGCAGCCCGGGGTCTTCCTACGAGCAGTACTTC
TRBV27	TRBJ1-1	-	-	15	CASSLWASLNTEAFF	TGTGCCAGCAGTTTATGGGCCAGCCTGAACACTGAAGCTTTCTTT
TRBV5-4	TRBJ1-2	TRBD1	-	15	CASSFRDRVPYGYTF	TGTGCCAGCAGCTTCCGGGACAGGGTTCCTTATGGCTACACCTTC
TRBV4-2	TRBJ2-2	-	-	12	CAISRNTGELFF	TGTGCCATATCGAGGAACACCGGGGAGCTGTTTTTT